This is a list of T cell receptor beta chains from one sample in a study of CD8+ T cells in alopecia areata. Only in-frame clones appear in the TCRdb table, and some are missing; sequencing was by immunoSEQ multiplex PCR. Altogether some 150,000 clones are present, 82% being singletons, with the ten largest covering more than 20%. This material consisted of CD8+ T cells sorted from blood, taken at week 4, from a patient treated with tofacitinib. Every receptor here comes from a human donor with alopecia areata. Each CDR3 is given with its conserved first and last residue. Fields, in order: clone size, D gene, V gene, J gene, CDR3 protein. A D gene is named only where the DNA matches it firmly. Clone sizes are given selectively: once, few, many, or a class where the clone is expanded.

size: .
D: TRBD2
V: TRBV4-1
J: TRBJ2-3
CDR3: CASSQLAGGGDTQYF

size: .
D: .
V: TRBV9
J: TRBJ1-6
CDR3: CASTPSGGNSPLHF

size: few
D: .
V: TRBV7-9
J: TRBJ2-1
CDR3: CASRVAGGTYNEQFF

size: .
D: .
V: TRBV29-1
J: TRBJ2-7
CDR3: CSATGRDVYEQYF

size: few
D: TRBD2
V: TRBV7-9
J: TRBJ2-3
CDR3: CASSQTSGGMADTQYF

size: .
D: .
V: TRBV7-9
J: TRBJ2-4
CDR3: CASSFSRAGGIQYF

size: .
D: .
V: TRBV2
J: TRBJ2-1
CDR3: CASTSGNEQFF

size: .
D: .
V: TRBV20-1
J: TRBJ2-5
CDR3: CSASLMETQYF

size: .
D: .
V: TRBV5-6
J: TRBJ2-7
CDR3: CASSSLAHEQYF

size: medium-sized
D: .
V: TRBV19
J: TRBJ1-1
CDR3: CASSIGGSTEAFF

size: .
D: .
V: TRBV30
J: TRBJ2-2
CDR3: CAWSVLGTENTGELFF

size: .
D: .
V: TRBV18
J: TRBJ2-5
CDR3: CASSPPGDGETQYF

size: .
D: .
V: TRBV4-2
J: TRBJ2-5
CDR3: CASSLGEGAARTGETQYF

size: .
D: .
V: TRBV4-2
J: TRBJ2-5
CDR3: CASSQGAVSKETQYF

size: .
D: .
V: TRBV7-9
J: TRBJ2-7
CDR3: CASSLVLPEQYF

size: once
D: TRBD1
V: TRBV29-1
J: TRBJ2-1
CDR3: CSVEGGTGINEQFF

size: .
D: TRBD2
V: TRBV27
J: TRBJ2-7
CDR3: CASSTSGAPHEQYF

size: .
D: .
V: TRBV2
J: TRBJ2-7
CDR3: CASSEARLSGTYEQYF

size: .
D: .
V: TRBV29-1
J: TRBJ2-7
CDR3: CSVERPGLPYEQYF

size: .
D: TRBD2
V: TRBV7-9
J: TRBJ2-5
CDR3: CASSHELAGQETQYF

size: .
D: TRBD1
V: TRBV15
J: TRBJ1-1
CDR3: CATSSRQGMNTEAFF

size: .
D: .
V: TRBV7-2
J: TRBJ2-5
CDR3: CASSFFQGMAETQYF

size: .
D: .
V: TRBV5-1
J: TRBJ2-6
CDR3: CASSLYSGANVLTF

size: .
D: .
V: TRBV7-9
J: TRBJ2-5
CDR3: CASSFQGQETQYF

size: .
D: .
V: TRBV5-1
J: TRBJ2-7
CDR3: CASAPGEIYEQYF

size: .
D: .
V: TRBV7-8
J: TRBJ1-4
CDR3: CASSFRRDKDYTTNEKLFF

size: .
D: .
V: TRBV28
J: TRBJ2-7
CDR3: CASSFSYEQYF

size: medium-sized
D: .
V: TRBV14
J: TRBJ2-1
CDR3: CASSQVDRTGWEQFF

size: .
D: .
V: TRBV7-2
J: TRBJ1-5
CDR3: CASSLVGRTNQPQHF

size: .
D: .
V: TRBV6-4
J: TRBJ2-1
CDR3: CASSSESVDEQFF

size: once
D: .
V: TRBV18
J: TRBJ2-5
CDR3: CASSPSFGRVGQETQYF

size: .
D: .
V: TRBV4-1
J: TRBJ1-1
CDR3: CASSQLQDTEAFF

size: .
D: .
V: TRBV10-1
J: TRBJ2-1
CDR3: CASSETAYNEQFF

size: .
D: TRBD2
V: TRBV6-5
J: TRBJ2-7
CDR3: CASSSGTSGAHEQYF

size: .
D: TRBD1
V: TRBV5-1
J: TRBJ2-7
CDR3: CASSGGQLDYEQYF

size: .
D: TRBD2
V: TRBV6-1
J: TRBJ2-1
CDR3: CASSAGLAGEEQFF

size: .
D: TRBD1
V: TRBV27
J: TRBJ2-1
CDR3: CASSSAGTDEQFF

size: once
D: TRBD1
V: TRBV4-2
J: TRBJ2-1
CDR3: CASSQEEGTGLHEQFF

size: .
D: .
V: TRBV27
J: TRBJ2-3
CDR3: CASSVGVGTDTQYF

size: .
D: TRBD1
V: TRBV11-3
J: TRBJ2-7
CDR3: CASSRQGTGEQYF

size: .
D: .
V: TRBV29-1
J: TRBJ1-2
CDR3: CSVGEGGYTF

size: .
D: .
V: TRBV5-1
J: TRBJ2-2
CDR3: CASFAGDTLNTGELFF

size: .
D: TRBD1
V: TRBV4-1
J: TRBJ1-1
CDR3: CASSSRTGTMNTEAFF

size: .
D: TRBD1
V: TRBV11-2
J: TRBJ1-1
CDR3: CATRSQGAGTEAFF

size: .
D: TRBD2
V: TRBV10-2
J: TRBJ2-1
CDR3: CASSDGGYYNEQFF

size: .
D: .
V: TRBV29-1
J: TRBJ2-5
CDR3: CSVNGDRVYQETQYF

size: .
D: .
V: TRBV27
J: TRBJ2-5
CDR3: CASSLTIERGETQYF

size: .
D: .
V: TRBV6-5
J: TRBJ2-3
CDR3: CASSFGRASTDTQYF

size: .
D: TRBD2
V: TRBV7-8
J: TRBJ2-1
CDR3: CASSLVSAGGLYNEQFF